A selection of T cell receptor beta chains follows, all from one sample in a study of T-cell memory formation after mild COVID-19. From the 5' RACE reads, TCRdb called clonotypes with MiXCR, one entry per CDR3 protein. Counted here are 350,000 to 500,000 distinct CDR3 sequences, more than 15% occurring once; the ten biggest clones make up 20% to 25%. The sequenced sample was PBMCs or a T cell subset sorted from them (not recorded which). The receptors here all came from a man aged 18 to 35 who had mild COVID-19 (a few samples of this study predate the infection). Cell type and time point are not known. Both conserved end residues are part of each CDR3. A D gene is named only where the DNA matches it firmly. The size entry is marked missing in some rows and otherwise reads once, few, many or a size class.

V gene: TRBV29-1; J gene: TRBJ2-3; D gene: .; clone size: few; CDR3 protein: CSAVADTQYF; CDR3 DNA: TGCAGCGCCGTGGCAGATACGCAGTATTTT
V gene: TRBV20-1; J gene: TRBJ2-5; D gene: .; clone size: few; CDR3 protein: CSGLMGETQYF; CDR3 DNA: TGCAGTGGCCTGATGGGTGAGACCCAGTACTTC
V gene: TRBV24-1; J gene: TRBJ2-1; D gene: .; clone size: .; CDR3 protein: CATSDLMYEQFF; CDR3 DNA: TGTGCCACCAGTGATTTGATGTATGAGCAGTTCTTC
V gene: TRBV4-3; J gene: TRBJ1-4; D gene: .; clone size: .; CDR3 protein: CASSQGSATPEKLFF; CDR3 DNA: TGCGCCAGCAGCCAAGGGTCCGCGACCCCAGAAAAACTGTTTTTT
V gene: TRBV5-1; J gene: TRBJ1-1; D gene: .; clone size: few; CDR3 protein: CASSLGWAEAFF; CDR3 DNA: TGCGCCAGCAGCTTGGGTTGGGCGGAAGCTTTCTTT
V gene: TRBV11-2; J gene: TRBJ2-2; D gene: TRBD2; clone size: few; CDR3 protein: CASSSSGTSAGTGELFF; CDR3 DNA: TGTGCCAGCAGCTCCTCCGGGACTAGCGCGGGCACCGGGGAGCTGTTTTTT
V gene: TRBV4-1; J gene: TRBJ2-5; D gene: .; clone size: .; CDR3 protein: CASSQVSGRETQYF; CDR3 DNA: TGCGCCAGCAGCCAAGTGAGCGGTCGAGAGACCCAGTACTTC
V gene: TRBV9; J gene: TRBJ2-5; D gene: TRBD1; clone size: .; CDR3 protein: CATGTGGPQETQYF; CDR3 DNA: TGTGCCACCGGGACAGGGGGACCACAAGAGACCCAGTACTTC
V gene: TRBV5-1; J gene: TRBJ2-1; D gene: .; clone size: .; CDR3 protein: CASSLKQMGNEQFF; CDR3 DNA: TGCGCCAGCAGCTTAAAACAGATGGGAAATGAGCAGTTCTTC
V gene: TRBV7-9; J gene: TRBJ2-3; D gene: .; clone size: many; CDR3 protein: CASSLEGAGTQYF; CDR3 DNA: TGTGCCAGCAGCTTAGAGGGTGCCGGGACGCAGTATTTT
V gene: TRBV6-2/TRBV6-3; J gene: TRBJ2-7; D gene: .; clone size: .; CDR3 protein: CATVVSGTPYEQYF; CDR3 DNA: TGTGCCACCGTAGTGAGTGGGACTCCCTACGAGCAGTACTTC
V gene: TRBV6-5; J gene: TRBJ1-1; D gene: .; clone size: few; CDR3 protein: CASSYGQRDTEAFF; CDR3 DNA: TGTGCCAGCAGTTACGGCCAGCGGGACACTGAAGCTTTCTTT
V gene: TRBV4-3; J gene: TRBJ1-2; D gene: TRBD1; clone size: .; CDR3 protein: CASSQNGQGLIYGYTF; CDR3 DNA: TGCGCCAGCAGCCAAAACGGACAGGGATTGATCTATGGCTACACCTTC
V gene: TRBV10-3; J gene: TRBJ1-5; D gene: .; clone size: once; CDR3 protein: CAIGLDPGGPQHF; CDR3 DNA: TGTGCCATCGGGCTGGACCCTGGGGGGCCCCAGCATTTT
V gene: TRBV4-3; J gene: TRBJ2-3; D gene: .; clone size: .; CDR3 protein: CASSQDRHHTQYF; CDR3 DNA: TGCGCCAGCAGCCAAGATCGTCACCATACGCAGTATTTT
V gene: TRBV4-2; J gene: TRBJ2-1; D gene: TRBD2; clone size: .; CDR3 protein: CASSPGGANVNEQFF; CDR3 DNA: TGTGCCAGCAGCCCCGGGGGGGCCAATGTGAATGAGCAGTTCTTC
V gene: TRBV5-6; J gene: TRBJ1-5; D gene: .; clone size: .; CDR3 protein: CASSLQGINQPQHF; CDR3 DNA: TGTGCCAGCAGCTTGCAGGGTATCAATCAGCCCCAGCATTTT
V gene: TRBV27; J gene: TRBJ2-5; D gene: .; clone size: .; CDR3 protein: CASSLLGGGGETQYF; CDR3 DNA: TGTGCCAGCAGTTTATTAGGTGGGGGAGGAGAGACCCAGTACTTC
V gene: TRBV18; J gene: TRBJ2-5; D gene: TRBD2; clone size: .; CDR3 protein: CASSPLAGASETQYF; CDR3 DNA: TGTGCCAGCTCACCACTAGCGGGGGCGTCAGAGACCCAGTACTTC
V gene: TRBV20-1; J gene: TRBJ1-2; D gene: .; clone size: .; CDR3 protein: CSAPSDIYGYTF; CDR3 DNA: TGCAGTGCCCCTTCTGACATCTATGGCTACACCTTC